This TCR beta chain originates from a study of blood T cell repertoires in COVID-19. Sequencing was performed with immunoSEQ multiplex PCR; in TCRdb, only in-frame clones are kept and a portion is missing. The data contain some 160,000 clones, about 80% of them singletons. This CDR3 region has 12 residues. Germline V lookup: CDR1 GTSNPN, CDR2 SVGIG (reference sequence). Trimming took off 5 bases at V and 0 bases at J, with 8 bases between the two ends. The sequenced material came from peripheral blood. This clonotype was obtained from a man in his 70s with active or convalescent COVID-19. The genes are TRBV30 and TRBJ2-7; possibly TRBD2 for D (6 bases). In DNA, the CDR3 is TGTGCCTGGGGGGGGAGCTCCTACGAGCAGTACTTC. Its protein product is CAWGGSSYEQYF.